The rows below give T cell receptor beta chains drawn from one sample of a study of technical replicates of blood from several donors. Only in-frame clones appear in the TCRdb table, and some are missing; sequencing was by immunoSEQ multiplex PCR. In the table there are about 14,000 clones, 80% to 85% of which are singletons. The sequenced sample consisted of PBMCs. Receptor source: a human donor in good health. Each CDR3 is given without its conserved first and last residue. Clone size is given for some rows only: seen once, a few or many times, or a class if the clone is expanded.

v_call	clone_size	j_call	cdr3_aa
TRBV11-3	once	TRBJ2-1	ASSLDQGGSGSYNEQF
TRBV5-4	NA	TRBJ2-3	ATIQDRGSDTQY
TRBV29-1	NA	TRBJ1-2	SVAGNGYT
TRBV10-3	NA	TRBJ2-7	ASAGPGQRPTYEQY
TRBV4-1	NA	TRBJ2-7	ASSQAARGASPSSYEQY
TRBV5-1	NA	TRBJ1-1	ASSLERQGEAF
TRBV2	NA	TRBJ2-3	ASLDLWTSGSGDTQY
TRBV10-2	NA	TRBJ2-2	ASSDTGAGELF
TRBV28	NA	TRBJ2-7	ASTPDSGSREQY
TRBV19	NA	TRBJ2-2	ASSIDLAVGELF
TRBV6-1	NA	TRBJ2-7	ASSGTVNSYEQY
TRBV7-9	NA	TRBJ2-1	ASSLGTWDFSYNEQF
TRBV7-6	NA	TRBJ2-1	ASSLGEGQLEQF
TRBV7-2	NA	TRBJ2-7	ASSFLAGGSYEQY
TRBV19	few	TRBJ1-2	ASSITGGPDYGYT
TRBV5-1	few	TRBJ2-7	ASSLDLYEQY
TRBV10-3	once	TRBJ1-2	AISEFDTLSS
TRBV11-2	NA	TRBJ2-7	ASSQQGLAGFYEQY
TRBV9	NA	TRBJ2-2	ASSPRQGANGGELF
TRBV13	NA	TRBJ2-1	ASSLGLAGVNEQF
TRBV6-5	NA	TRBJ2-7	ASSSGDEQY
TRBV30	NA	TRBJ1-2	AWSLTGPGNGYT
TRBV2	NA	TRBJ1-1	ASTLGVTEAF
TRBV30	NA	TRBJ1-1	AVSRGSTEAF